The 31 T cell receptor beta chains reported below all come from one sample, sequenced in a study of CD8 T cells in ankylosing spondylitis. Each CDR3 protein gets one entry after TCRdb re-called the 5' RACE reads with MiXCR. Of 200,000 to 250,000 distinct CDR3 sequences detected, roughly 10% appear once; the ten largest clones hold less than 7.5%. Sample: blood, either unsorted or a sorted T cell fraction (not recorded which). The receptors come from a male donor with ankylosing spondylitis or in good health (not recorded which).

This chain uses TRBV10-2 with TRBJ2-1; D might be TRBD2 (5 bases). Germline-derived CDR1 and CDR2 are WSHSY and SAAADI. The V end was cut by 1 base, the J end by 4 bases, with 8 bases between. The CDR3 runs to 14 residues. CDR3 residues: CASSEWKRYNEQFF. CDR3 nucleotide sequence: TGCGCCAGCAGTGAGTGGAAGCGGTACAATGAGCAGTTCTTC.

The chain employs TRBV20-1 and TRBJ2-5; no firm D call. The ends were cut back, 5 bases at V and 2 bases at J, with 6 bases in the middle. There are 11 residues in the CDR3. Per the germline V gene, CDR1 is DFQATT and CDR2 is SNEGSKA (reference sequence). The CDR3 sequence: CSAQVQETQYF. The CDR3 DNA reads as TGCAGTGCTCAAGTGCAAGAGACCCAGTACTTC.

This clonotype was seen a handful of times. This chain links TRBV7-9 with TRBJ2-7; the D is unclear. The ends were cut back, 5 bases at V and 5 bases at J, with 10 bases in the middle. Germline V gene data show CDR1 as SEHNR and CDR2 as FQNEAQ (reference sequence). This CDR3 region has 12 residues. CDR3 sequence reads: CASSPGSNEQYF. The CDR3 DNA is TGTGCCAGCAGCCCCGGGTCTAACGAGCAGTACTTC.

V is TRBV5-1 and J is TRBJ1-2; D not resolved. V lost 0 bases to trimming and J lost 6 bases, with 15 bases between them. In germline, CDR1 is SGHRS, CDR2 YFSETQ. This CDR3 spans 15 amino acids. CDR3 residues: CASSLDLGSFDGYTF. CDR3 DNA: TGCGCCAGCAGCTTGGATTTGGGCAGCTTTGATGGCTACACCTTC.

The chain has TRBV24-1 and TRBJ2-3; 8 bases are a match to TRBD2. CDR3 length equals 15 residues. V lost 9 bases and J lost 7; bases outside the gene matches: 14. CDR1 is KGHDR and CDR2 is SFDVKD in the germline V gene. The DNA of the CDR3 is TGTGCCACCGGAACAGACGGGAGGGATCGTTATACGCAGTATTTT. Protein product: CATGTDGRDRYTQYF.

A remark on this clonotype: This may come from a read error, since a much larger clone is one base off. V gene TRBV20-1 combines with J gene TRBJ2-3; TRBD1 matches at 8 bases. V dropped 7 bases and J dropped 4; count of bases not matched to a gene: 7. There are 13 residues in the CDR3. CDR1 and CDR2 from the germline V gene are DFQATT and SNEGSKA (reference sequence). CDR3 sequence: CSVSQGVADTQYF. In DNA form, the CDR3 reads TGCAGTGTTTCACAGGGGGTCGCAGATACGCAGTATTTT.

This clonotype was counted ten times or more. This sequence joins TRBV20-1 and TRBJ2-1; 7 bases fit TRBD1. The germline V gene has CDR1 DFQATT and CDR2 SNEGSKA (reference sequence). Germline trimming cut 3 bases from V and 5 bases from J; bases unmatched to any gene: 4. The CDR3 sequence is 13 residues long. The CDR3 DNA reads as TGCAGTGCTAGCGGGACAGATCACAATGAGCAGTTCTTC. This gives the protein CSASGTDHNEQFF.

This clonotype was seen many times. The genes are TRBV7-2 and TRBJ1-6; no clear D gene. Deletions cut 2 bases from V and 2 bases from J, with 13 bases between. Germline V lookup: CDR1 SGHTA, CDR2 FQGNSA. The CDR3 covers 17 residues. CDR3 sequence: CASSLLWGGPYNSPLHF. DNA for the CDR3: TGTGCCAGCAGCTTACTCTGGGGAGGCCCCTATAATTCACCCCTCCACTTT.

At least ten counts were recorded for this clonotype. The rearrangement joins TRBV27 to TRBJ2-1; D unresolved. Trimming stripped 3 bases from V and 5 bases from J, with 8 bases between. This CDR3 has 13 residues. CDR1 is MNHEY, CDR2 SMNVEV, per germline (reference sequence). This CDR3 reads CASSFTVNNEQFF. In DNA form, the CDR3 reads TGTGCCAGCAGTTTCACAGTAAACAATGAGCAGTTCTTC.

This clonotype was observed many times. This chain uses TRBV20-1 with TRBJ2-5; 13 bases line up with TRBD2. The CDR3 covers 14 residues. The J segment lost 5 bases and the V segment lost 2 bases, leaving 2 bases of the junction unmatched. CDR1 and CDR2 (germline): DFQATT, SNEGSKA (reference sequence). The CDR3 nucleotides are TGCAGTGCTAGATGGACTAGCGGGAGTGAGACCCAGTACTTC. Protein product: CSARWTSGSETQYF.

The rearrangement uses TRBV5-5 and TRBJ2-4; D is possibly TRBD1 (6 bases). The CDR3 has 15 residues. Germline assignment: CDR1 SGHKS and CDR2 YYEKEE (reference sequence). Trimming pared 2 bases from V and 9 bases from J, leaving 18 bases between. The CDR3 here is CASSFGLGGEGIQYF. CDR3 DNA sequence: TGTGCCAGCAGCTTTGGGCTAGGGGGAGAGGGCATTCAGTACTTC.

This clonotype has a count of ten or more. The rearrangement links TRBV12-3 or TRBV12-4 to TRBJ2-2; D not resolved. V was clipped by 5 bases and J by 0 bases, with 10 bases between them. CDR3 length: 15 amino acids. The CDR3 coding sequence is TGTGCCAGCAGTCCCGGACGGTCGAACACCGGGGAGCTGTTTTTT. Translated: CASSPGRSNTGELFF.

This clonotype was counted many times. The chain is built from TRBV7-3 and TRBJ2-3; 11 nucleotides agree with TRBD2. V lost 5 bases and J lost 4; bases outside the gene matches: 5. In germline, CDR1 is SGHTA, CDR2 FQGTGA. The CDR3 spans 15 residues. The CDR3 loop is CASSVTSGGPDTQYF. The CDR3, as DNA: TGTGCCAGCAGCGTTACTAGCGGGGGACCAGATACGCAGTATTTT.

This clonotype was counted ten times or more. CDR3: CASSLTVPQETQYF. CDR3 sequence (DNA): TGCGCCAGCAGCTTGACGGTCCCACAAGAGACCCAGTACTTC. The chain is built from TRBV5-1 and TRBJ2-5, with no clear D. The V end lost 1 base, the J end lost 2 bases, and 9 bases lay between the germline ends. Germline V gene data show CDR1 as SGHRS and CDR2 as YFSETQ. CDR3 size: 14 residues.

The CDR3 here is CASSKKEGSYEQYF. The CDR3 nucleotides read TGTGCCAGCAGCAAAAAGGAGGGTTCGTACGAGCAGTACTTC. The chain carries TRBV11-3 and TRBJ2-7; a weak D match, TRBD2 (6 bases). V lost 5 bases and J 4 bases, leaving 15 bases between the germline ends. Germline V gives CDR1 SGHNT, CDR2 YENEEA. This CDR3 spans 14 amino acids.

This clonotype was detected many times. The J gene is TRBJ2-2, the V gene TRBV5-1, with a weak D call TRBD2 (7 bases). Trimming cost V 0 bases and J 4 bases, with 19 bases left between them. This CDR3 contains 18 residues. Germline loops: CDR1 SGHRS, CDR2 YFSETQ. Here the CDR3 DNA reads TGCGCCAGCAGCTTGGCCTGGCTGGGGGGGCGCGGCACCGGGGAGCTGTTTTTT. Translating it yields CASSLAWLGGRGTGELFF.

This clonotype has ten or more counts. CDR3 amino acids: CASSVASAGTEAFF. The CDR3 region has the DNA TGTGCCAGCAGCGTTGCCAGCGCGGGCACTGAAGCTTTCTTT. The chain joins TRBV7-9 to TRBJ1-1; no clear D gene. Germline CDR1 reads SEHNR; CDR2 reads FQNEAQ (reference sequence). The CDR3 covers 14 residues. Trimming removed 5 bases at V and 4 bases at J, with 14 bases between.

This clonotype was counted a few times. This sequence joins TRBV7-2 and TRBJ2-7, with 9 bases lining up with TRBD1. V dropped 3 bases and J dropped 6; count of bases not matched to a gene: 6. The CDR3 length is 14 residues. Germline V gives CDR1 SGHTA, CDR2 FQGNSA. The CDR3 reads CASSLGQGPIEQYF. In DNA form, the CDR3 reads TGTGCCAGCAGCTTGGGACAGGGCCCTATCGAGCAGTACTTC. Filled out from reference TRBV7-2 and TRBJ2-7, the complete variable domain reads GAGVSQSPSNKVTEKGKDVELRCDPISGHTALYWYRQSLGQGLEFLIYFQGNSAPDKSGLPSDRFSAERTGGSVSTLTIQRTQQEDSAVYLCASSLGQGPIEQYFGPGTRLTVT.

The V call is TRBV20-1, the J call TRBJ2-7; 12 bases line up with TRBD2. V dropped 5 bases and J dropped 5; count of bases not matched to a gene: 7. The CDR3 has 14 residues. The germline V gene has CDR1 DFQATT and CDR2 SNEGSKA (reference sequence). As DNA, the CDR3 is TGCAGTGCTGTACAGACTAGCGGGAGCGACGAGCAGTACTTC. Protein: CSAVQTSGSDEQYF.

At least ten counts were recorded for this clonotype. V gene TRBV12-3 or TRBV12-4 combines with J gene TRBJ2-2; 8 positions agree with TRBD1. This CDR3 is built from 15 residues. J was trimmed by 1 base and V by 4 bases; bases with no gene match: 2. The CDR3 DNA is TGTGCCAGCAGTTCAGGGGGCCAGAACACCGGGGAGCTGTTTTTT. It translates to CASSSGGQNTGELFF.

This clonotype was seen at least ten times. The V gene is TRBV4-1, the J gene TRBJ2-7; no firm D call. The V end lost 1 base, the J end lost 2 bases, and 15 bases lay between the germline ends. The CDR3 loop spans 16 amino acids. Per the germline V gene, CDR1 is MGHRA and CDR2 is YSYEKL. The CDR3 nucleotides are TGCGCCAGCAGCCAAGTCTGGGCAGGTGGTACCTACGAGCAGTACTTC. Translating it yields CASSQVWAGGTYEQYF.

At least ten counts were recorded for this clonotype. The chain uses TRBV21-1 and TRBJ1-1; no check of the table's D call, TRBD1, against the DNA was made. TRBV21-1 is designated a pseudogene. The CDR3 is 15 residues long. CDR3 nucleotides: TGTGCCAGCAGCAACGAGGGGAACTTGAACACTGAAGCTTTCTTT. Encoded protein: CASSNEGNLNTEAFF.

This clonotype was observed many times. V gene TRBV5-1 combines with J gene TRBJ2-3, with 16 bases identical to TRBD2. The CDR3 totals 17 residues. CDR1 and CDR2 (germline): SGHRS, YFSETQ. J gave up 4 bases and V 4 bases, and 6 bases lay outside the gene matches. The CDR3 protein is CASSPGTSGGAPDTQYF. DNA of the CDR3: TGCGCCAGCAGCCCTGGGACTAGCGGGGGGGCCCCAGATACGCAGTATTTT.

A few counts support this clonotype. This chain connects TRBV12-3 or TRBV12-4 to TRBJ2-6; TRBD2 aligns across 12 bases. The CDR3 totals 19 residues. V trimming: 2 bases; J trimming: 0 bases; junction bases outside the gene matches: 5. In DNA form, the CDR3 reads TGTGCCAGCAGTTTATCACCTAGCGGGAGGGTCTCTGGGGCCAACGTCCTGACTTTC. Amino acid sequence: CASSLSPSGRVSGANVLTF.

Only one count was recorded for this clonotype. The chain has TRBV18 and TRBJ2-5; 9 bases fit TRBD1. Germline V gene lookup returns CDR1 KGHSH and CDR2 LQKENI. Trimming took 3 bases from V and 4 from J; bases not matched to a gene: 6. The CDR3 contains 15 residues. The DNA of the CDR3 is TGTGCCAGCTCACCCTGGACAGGGGCCGGAGAGACCCAGTACTTC. Protein product: CASSPWTGAGETQYF.

This clonotype was counted ten times or more. J is TRBJ1-5 and V is TRBV5-1; 10 nucleotides line up with TRBD1. This CDR3 comprises 16 residues. Per the germline V gene, CDR1 is SGHRS and CDR2 is YFSETQ. Losses at the gene ends were 0 bases for V and 4 bases for J; bases not matched to a gene: 4. CDR3 in amino acids: CASSLGPGQGNQPQHF. CDR3 coding DNA: TGCGCCAGCAGCTTGGGGCCGGGACAGGGGAATCAGCCCCAGCATTTT.

The CDR3 DNA follows: TGCAGTGCGAAGGGACTTACCGACACCGGGGAGCTGTTTTTT. This sequence encodes CSAKGLTDTGELFF. This chain joins TRBV20-1 and TRBJ2-2, with D perhaps matching TRBD2 (6 bases). Germline V lookup: CDR1 DFQATT, CDR2 SNEGSKA (reference sequence). The V gene lost 6 bases and the J gene lost 3 bases, with 14 bases spanning the gap. This CDR3 is built from 14 residues.

The sample holds one count of this clonotype. The rearrangement uses TRBV20-1 and TRBJ2-1; D ambiguous. Germline values: CDR1 DFQATT, CDR2 SNEGSKA (reference sequence). With 3 bases removed from V and 0 bases from J, the gap between germline ends came to 15 bases. The CDR3 runs 16 residues. The CDR3: CSARPPPVSSYNEQFF. The CDR3 DNA sequence: TGCAGTGCTAGGCCTCCCCCGGTAAGCTCCTACAATGAGCAGTTCTTC.

The sample holds a few counts of this clonotype. This rearrangement joins TRBV2 to TRBJ2-1; D is unclear. V was shortened by 5 bases and J by 4 bases, with 9 bases between the two germline ends. Germline CDR1 and CDR2: SNHLY and FYNNEI. This CDR3 has 13 residues. CDR3 residues: CASSKGWYNEQFF. The CDR3, as DNA: TGTGCCAGCAGTAAAGGATGGTACAATGAGCAGTTCTTC.

This clonotype turned up a few times. This chain joins TRBV28 and TRBJ2-3; 7 bases agree with TRBD1. This CDR3 is built from 14 residues. The ends lost 8 bases at V and 2 bases at J; junction bases unmatched: 7. Germline V CDR1 and CDR2: MDHEN, SYDVKM. CDR3: CASLRDSTTDTQYF. The CDR3 DNA is TGTGCCAGCCTCCGGGACAGTACCACAGATACGCAGTATTTT. Full variable domain (remainder filled in from reference TRBV28 and TRBJ2-3): DVKVTQSSRYLVKRTGEKVFLECVQDMDHENMFWYRQDPGLGLRLIYFSYDVKMKEKGDIPEGYSVSREKKERFSLILESASTNQTSMYLCASLRDSTTDTQYFGPGTRLTVL.

This clonotype was recorded many times. The rearrangement joins TRBV5-1 to TRBJ1-1; D not resolved. V lost 4 bases and J 4 bases, leaving 14 bases between the germline ends. Germline V gene data show CDR1 as SGHRS and CDR2 as YFSETQ. This CDR3 is 14 amino acids long. As DNA, the CDR3 is TGCGCCAGCAGCCCAGAATTGGTGGGCACTGAAGCTTTCTTT. Residues: CASSPELVGTEAFF.